The 26 T cell receptor beta chains below come from one sample, sequenced in a study of blood T cell repertoires in COVID-19. This table comes from immunoSEQ multiplex PCR, and its TCRdb copy is limited to in-frame clones, with some not included. Of roughly 300,000 clones in the sample, 87% were seen once. Specimen: PBMCs or T cells enriched from blood (not recorded which). These receptors originate from a woman aged 25 to 39 who had recovered from COVID-19.

The rearrangement uses TRBV30 and TRBJ2-1, with D possibly TRBD1 on 6 matching bases. The germline gives CDR1 GTSNPN, CDR2 SVGIG (reference sequence). The CDR3 runs to 11 residues. V dropped 2 bases and J dropped 11 bases, with 10 bases sitting between them. The CDR3 spells CAWSSRDKQFF. In DNA form, the CDR3 reads TGTGCCTGGAGTTCTCGGGACAAGCAGTTCTTC.

The chain combines TRBV19 with TRBJ2-3, with D tentatively TRBD1 (7 bases). This CDR3 is built from 13 residues. Germline CDR1 and CDR2: LNHDA and SQIVND (reference sequence). Trimming cost V 6 bases and J 5 bases, with 12 bases left between them. In DNA form, the CDR3 reads TGTGCCAGTAGACAGGGGAGGTTAGATACGCAGTATTTT. Translating it yields CASRQGRLDTQYF.

This clone was recorded once. This chain joins TRBV6-1 and TRBJ1-1; possibly TRBD1 for D (6 bases). The CDR3 is 16 residues long. V was pared by 3 bases and J by 5 bases, with 19 bases between. Looked up from germline, CDR1 is MNHNS and CDR2 is SASEGT. CDR3 DNA: TGTGCCAGCAGTGAGATGAGCACAGGGCTCCGAACTGAAGCTTTCTTT. Encoded protein: CASSEMSTGLRTEAFF.

This clone was detected only a few times. The chain joins TRBV4-1 to TRBJ1-1; D gene uncertain. Trimming removed 4 bases from V and 11 bases from J, with 17 bases in between. Per germline, CDR1 MGHRA and CDR2 YSYEKL. This CDR3 is 13 amino acids long. CDR3 loop: CASSPNGPRGAFF. The CDR3 DNA reads TGCGCCAGCAGCCCGAACGGGCCTAGAGGGGCTTTCTTT.

The chain links TRBV7-2 to TRBJ2-2, with D maybe TRBD1 (6 bases). This CDR3 region has 17 residues. Germline V gene data show CDR1 as SGHTA and CDR2 as FQGNSA. Between the trimmed V and J ends, which lost 6 bases and 1 base, there was a span of 18 bases. CDR3 nucleotides: TGTGCCAGCAGGGAGAAAGACAGGTTCCGGAACACCGGGGAGCTGTTTTTT. Protein sequence: CASREKDRFRNTGELFF. Full variable domain (rest looked up from reference TRBV7-2 and TRBJ2-2): GAGVSQSPSNKVTEKGKDVELRCDPISGHTALYWYRQSLGQGLEFLIYFQGNSAPDKSGLPSDRFSAERTGGSVSTLTIQRTQQEDSAVYLCASREKDRFRNTGELFFGEGSRLTVL.

This chain links TRBV7-2 with TRBJ2-1; D is ambiguous. This CDR3 is built from 16 residues. Germline V CDR1 and CDR2: SGHTA, FQGNSA. V lost 7 bases to trimming and J lost 5 bases, with 21 bases between them. CDR3 sequence: CASIPSVGRLNNEQFF. The CDR3 DNA reads as TGTGCCAGCATCCCATCGGTCGGCAGGCTAAACAATGAGCAGTTCTTC. Looking up the rest from reference TRBV7-2 and TRBJ2-1 gives the full variable domain: GAGVSQSPSNKVTEKGKDVELRCDPISGHTALYWYRQSLGQGLEFLIYFQGNSAPDKSGLPSDRFSAERTGGSVSTLTIQRTQQEDSAVYLCASIPSVGRLNNEQFFGPGTRLTVL.

The V gene is TRBV6-5, the J gene TRBJ2-2; tentatively, D is TRBD2 (5 bases). The CDR3 runs to 16 residues. Trimming cost V 2 bases and J 4 bases, with 14 bases left between them. The germline V gene has CDR1 MNHEY and CDR2 SVGAGI. The DNA of the CDR3 is TGTGCCAGCAGTTACGACATACGACGGGGCACCGGGGAGCTGTTTTTT. The encoded protein is CASSYDIRRGTGELFF.

The rearrangement links TRBV6-2 or TRBV6-3 to TRBJ2-1, with 8 bases matching TRBD2. The CDR3 has 17 amino acids. Losses at the gene ends were 5 bases for V and 6 bases for J; bases not matched to a gene: 15. Germline V lookup: CDR1 MNHEY, CDR2 SVGEGT. The CDR3, as DNA: TGTGCCAGCAGTACAAAACCCGGGACTAGAATTCTCAATGAGCAGTTCTTC. This encodes CASSTKPGTRILNEQFF.

The V gene is TRBV2, the J gene TRBJ1-4; no firm D call. The CDR3 runs 12 residues. The germline gives CDR1 SNHLY, CDR2 FYNNEI. V was shortened by 4 bases and J by 13 bases, with 13 bases between the two germline ends. Here the CDR3 reads CASSASGEGLFF. CDR3 DNA: TGTGCCAGCAGTGCCTCGGGCGAGGGACTGTTTTTT.

V and J are TRBV7-9 and TRBJ1-1; the D is unclear. Per germline, CDR1 SEHNR and CDR2 FQNEAQ (reference sequence). The length of the CDR3 is 14 residues. V was shortened by 0 bases and J by 6 bases, with 11 bases between the two germline ends. CDR3 amino acids: CASSLAQQSAEAFF. The CDR3 region has the DNA TGTGCCAGCAGCTTAGCGCAACAGTCGGCTGAAGCTTTCTTT.

Only one count was recorded for this clone. The chain uses TRBV23-1 and TRBJ1-2; D is possibly TRBD1 (6 bases). TRBV23-1 is marked as an open reading frame, function uncertain. V was shortened by 6 bases and J by 4 bases, with 9 bases between the two germline ends. The CDR3 consists of 12 residues. CDR3 protein: CASRGQTYGYTF. In DNA form, the CDR3 reads TGCGCCAGCAGGGGACAAACCTATGGCTACACCTTC.

The genes are TRBV5-6 and TRBJ2-7, with TRBD1 as a possible D gene (5 bases). Germline values: CDR1 SGHDT, CDR2 YYEEEE. Trimming left V 0 bases short and J 2 bases short, with 15 bases between. This CDR3 is built from 16 residues. The CDR3 sequence: CASSLAGQGSAYEQYF. CDR3 DNA: TGTGCCAGCAGCTTGGCCGGGCAGGGAAGCGCCTACGAGCAGTACTTC.

This clone was counted only a few times. The CDR3 sequence is CASSLGQRENEKLFF. In DNA, the CDR3 is TGCGCCAGCAGCTTGGGACAGAGAGAGAATGAAAAACTGTTTTTT. The V gene is TRBV5-1, the J gene TRBJ1-4; D perhaps matches TRBD1 (5 bases). Trimming removed 0 bases from V and 5 bases from J, with 11 bases in between. The CDR3 totals 15 residues. Germline-derived CDR1 and CDR2 are SGHRS and YFSETQ.

V gene TRBV10-2 combines with J gene TRBJ1-1, with a weak D call TRBD1 (5 bases). The V end lost 6 bases, the J end lost 1 base, and 12 bases lay between the germline ends. The CDR3 sequence is 14 residues long. Germline lookup yields CDR1 WSHSY and CDR2 SAAADI. This CDR3 is CASREGGGNTEAFF. The CDR3, as DNA: TGCGCCAGCAGAGAGGGCGGGGGGAACACTGAAGCTTTCTTT.

The V call is TRBV27, the J call TRBJ2-5; TRBD2 agrees at 9 bases. Trimming took 2 bases from V and 5 from J; bases not matched to a gene: 6. This CDR3 has 15 residues. The germline V gene has CDR1 MNHEY and CDR2 SMNVEV (reference sequence). The CDR3 region has the DNA TGTGCCAGCAGTTTAATAGCGGGGGCATGGGAGACCCAGTACTTC. Protein product: CASSLIAGAWETQYF.

The chain joins TRBV5-3 to TRBJ2-5; 13 nucleotides align to TRBD2. TRBV5-3 is assigned to the ORF class and has an uncertain function. The CDR3 loop spans 17 amino acids. V trimming: 3 bases; J trimming: 2 bases; junction bases outside the gene matches: 7. The chain's CDR3 is CARSYVTSGGDQETQYF. CDR3 coding DNA: TGTGCCAGAAGCTACGTAACTAGCGGGGGGGATCAAGAGACCCAGTACTTC.

The chain is built from TRBV2 and TRBJ2-7, with 12 bases matching TRBD2. CDR1 and CDR2 (germline): SNHLY, FYNNEI. The CDR3 has 16 residues. With 3 bases clipped from V and 1 base from J, the junction kept 4 bases outside the gene matches. This CDR3 is CASSDLLAGGSYEQYF. CDR3 in DNA: TGTGCCAGCAGTGATCTCCTAGCGGGGGGGTCCTACGAGCAGTACTTC. Full variable domain (remainder filled in from reference TRBV2 and TRBJ2-7): EPEVTQTPSHQVTQMGQEVILRCVPISNHLYFYWYRQILGQKVEFLVSFYNNEISEKSEIFDDQFSVERPDGSNFTLKIRSTKLEDSAMYFCASSDLLAGGSYEQYFGPGTRLTVT.

This chain joins TRBV6-2 or TRBV6-3 and TRBJ1-1, with D hard to call. The CDR3 contains 12 residues. The V gene lost 4 bases and the J gene lost 5 bases, with 8 bases spanning the gap. Germline V gene sequence: CDR1 MNHEY, CDR2 SVGEGT. The CDR3 region is CASSSQWTEAFF. In DNA form, the CDR3 reads TGTGCCAGCAGTTCCCAGTGGACTGAAGCTTTCTTT.

This clone was observed once. The genes are TRBV5-4 and TRBJ1-6, with unresolved D. Germline CDR1 SGHNT, CDR2 YYREEE (reference sequence). Trimming left V 0 bases short and J 10 bases short, with 8 bases between. The CDR3 extends over 13 amino acids. The CDR3 nucleotides are TGTGCCAGCAGCTTGGAGAGTCACTCACCCCTCCACTTT. It translates to CASSLESHSPLHF.

This chain joins TRBV19 and TRBJ1-5; D is undetermined. V gave up 6 bases and J gave up 5 bases, with 11 bases separating them. CDR3 length equals 13 residues. The germline CDR1 and CDR2 sequences are LNHDA and SQIVND (reference sequence). The CDR3 spells CASRGGWDQPQHF. The CDR3 DNA is TGTGCCAGTAGAGGAGGGTGGGATCAGCCCCAGCATTTT.

This rearrangement joins TRBV10-1 to TRBJ1-5; D might be TRBD1 (5 bases). This CDR3 has 16 amino acids. Germline V CDR1 and CDR2: WNHNN, SYGVQD (reference sequence). V lost 5 bases and J 2 bases, leaving 16 bases between the germline ends. CDR3 region: CASSFLRDRGNQPQHF. The CDR3 region has the DNA TGCGCCAGCAGTTTTCTCCGAGACAGAGGCAATCAGCCCCAGCATTTT.

V is TRBV6-5 and J is TRBJ1-2; D is ambiguous. This CDR3 comprises 14 residues. Trimming shortened V by 7 bases and J by 3 bases, and 15 bases separated the two germline ends. CDR1 and CDR2 (germline): MNHEY, SVGAGI. Here the CDR3 reads CASTFAIGDYGYTF. The CDR3 nucleotides read TGTGCCAGCACCTTTGCGATAGGAGACTATGGCTACACCTTC.

The chain carries TRBV18 and TRBJ1-1, with D uncertain. There are 13 residues in the CDR3. The V gene's germline CDR1 is KGHSH and CDR2 LQKENI. Between the trimmed V and J ends, which lost 5 bases and 1 base, there was a span of 8 bases. The CDR3, as DNA: TGTGCCAGCTCAAGCGTGGCGAACACTGAAGCTTTCTTT. Translated: CASSSVANTEAFF.

J is TRBJ1-2 and V is TRBV3-1 (or the pseudogene TRBV3-2), with 7 bases fitting TRBD1. Losses at the gene ends were 5 bases for V and 8 bases for J; bases not matched to a gene: 11. The CDR3 has 14 residues. Germline lookup yields CDR1 LGHDT and CDR2 YNNKEL (reference sequence). As DNA, the CDR3 is TGTGCCAGCAGCGAGGGACAGCGGCCCGTCGGCTACACCTTC. It specifies CASSEGQRPVGYTF.

The chain has TRBV11-2 and TRBJ1-2; D gene ambiguous. V was pared by 0 bases and J by 4 bases, with 15 bases between. The germline V gene has CDR1 SGHAT and CDR2 FQNNGV. The CDR3 loop spans 16 amino acids. The CDR3 region has the DNA TGTGCCAGCAGCTTAGATCTTGCAGGTGGAGGCTATGGCTACACCTTC. Its translation: CASSLDLAGGGYGYTF.

The J gene is TRBJ2-1, the V gene TRBV5-3, with TRBD2 identical over 9 bases. TRBV5-3 is assigned to the ORF class and has an uncertain function. Trimming took 0 bases from V and 0 from J; bases not matched to a gene: 19. The CDR3 is 22 residues long. CDR3: CARSLAWLRAGGPRSSYNEQFF. The CDR3 DNA is TGTGCCAGAAGCTTGGCTTGGCTAAGAGCGGGGGGCCCCCGGAGCTCCTACAATGAGCAGTTCTTC.